Following are 7 T cell receptor beta chains from one sample sequenced in a study of TIL therapy for anti-PD-1-resistant metastatic lung cancer. This was the immunoSEQ v3 assay. The table came from immunoSEQ multiplex PCR; TCRdb's copy has only in-frame clones and leaves some out. The sample records about 59,000 clones, around 70% being singletons. The time point denotes: pre-treatment sample, taken before nivolumab and TIL therapy. This specimen consisted of blood, obtained at baseline. These receptors originate from a person between 25 and 79 years old with non-small cell lung cancer.

The chain links TRBV7-2 to TRBJ1-2, with 8 bases that match TRBD1. CDR3 size: 15 residues. CDR1 and CDR2 (germline): SGHTA, FQGNSA. Trimming cost V 0 bases and J 5 bases; bases outside gene matches: 5. The CDR3 sequence is CASSLATGGSYGYTF. CDR3 DNA sequence: TGTGCCAGCAGCTTAGCCACAGGGGGGTCTTATGGCTACACCTTC.

The J gene is TRBJ1-2, the V gene TRBV7-2, with a possible D match to TRBD1 (5 bases). Germline loops: CDR1 SGHTA, CDR2 FQGNSA. Trimming took off 3 bases at V and 4 bases at J, with 12 bases between the two ends. The CDR3 runs 14 residues. In DNA form, the CDR3 reads TGTGCCAGCAGCTTCGACCAGGGTTTCTATGGCTACACCTTC. This sequence encodes CASSFDQGFYGYTF.

The chain links TRBV7-2 to TRBJ2-6; 8 bases map to TRBD1. CDR3 length: 18 residues. The V segment lost 2 bases and the J segment 1 base; nucleotides outside the gene matches: 7. Per germline, CDR1 SGHTA and CDR2 FQGNSA. CDR3 sequence: CASSLRPGQESGANVLTF. CDR3 sequence (DNA): TGTGCCAGCAGCTTAAGACCGGGACAGGAGTCTGGGGCCAACGTCCTGACTTTC.

This clone appeared a single time. The CDR3 sequence: CAISEALYGYTF. CDR3 coding DNA: TGTGCCATCAGTGAGGCCCTCTATGGCTACACCTTC. The chain recombines TRBV10-3 with TRBJ1-2; no clear D. Trimming pared 2 bases from V and 4 bases from J, leaving 5 bases between. Looked up from germline, CDR1 is ENHRY and CDR2 is SYGVKD. The CDR3 extends over 12 amino acids.

The V gene is TRBV29-1, the J gene TRBJ2-7; D is tentatively TRBD1 or TRBD2 (5 bases each). Germline CDR1 is SQVTM and CDR2 is ANQGSEA. V lost 6 bases to trimming and J lost 7 bases, with 16 bases between them. CDR3 length: 12 residues. The CDR3 sequence: CSVARDASEQYF. The CDR3, as DNA: TGCAGCGTCGCAAGGGACGCTTCAGAGCAGTACTTC.

V is TRBV10-3 and J is TRBJ1-1; possible D gene TRBD1, 6 bases. Germline CDR1 and CDR2: ENHRY and SYGVKD. Trimming stripped 4 bases from V and 7 bases from J, with 16 bases between. The CDR3 has 14 residues. The CDR3 DNA reads TGTGCCATCAGTGGACCGGGACACGGGTATGAAGCTTTCTTT. This translates into CAISGPGHGYEAFF.

This clone appeared a few times. V is TRBV7-9 and J is TRBJ2-7; D gene unclear. The CDR3 length is 14 residues. The V gene's germline CDR1 is SEHNR and CDR2 FQNEAQ (reference sequence). V lost 1 base, J lost 0 bases, and 7 bases lay in between. CDR3 region: CASSLVSSSYEQYF. Here the CDR3 DNA reads TGTGCCAGCAGCTTAGTAAGTAGCTCCTACGAGCAGTACTTC.